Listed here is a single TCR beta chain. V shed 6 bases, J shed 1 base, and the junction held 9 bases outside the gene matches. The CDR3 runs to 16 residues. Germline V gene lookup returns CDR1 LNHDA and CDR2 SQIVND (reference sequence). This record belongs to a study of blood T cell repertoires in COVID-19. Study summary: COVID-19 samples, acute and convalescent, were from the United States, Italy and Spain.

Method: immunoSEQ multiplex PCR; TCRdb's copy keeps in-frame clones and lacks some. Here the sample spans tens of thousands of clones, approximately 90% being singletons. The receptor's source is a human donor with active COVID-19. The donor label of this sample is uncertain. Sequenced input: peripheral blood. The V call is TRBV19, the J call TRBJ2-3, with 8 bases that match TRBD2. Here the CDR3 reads CASRAGGRFGTDTQYF. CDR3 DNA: TGTGCCAGTAGGGCGGGGGGCAGATTTGGCACAGATACGCAGTATTTT.